This TCR beta chain was recovered during a study of T cells in Graves' hyperthyroidism and ophthalmopathy (dated by TCRdb to between 2017 and 2020). About the investigation overall: Peripheral blood was collected at initial diagnosis, before any treatment. Prospective prediction of ophthalmopathy was tested in an independent validation cohort consisting of 18 to 20 hyperthyroidism patients and around 16 patients who later progressed to ophthalmopathy. The approximately 90 discovery patients were divided at random into training and test sets in a 7:3 ratio. Once sampling was done, hyperthyroidism patients were given methimazole at a starting dose of 30 mg daily, whereas ophthalmopathy patients were given high-dose intravenous methylprednisolone. In addition, the study compared T-cell repertoires in thyroid tissue and in blood from about six Graves' hyperthyroidism patients. The paper reports TCR Vbeta CDR3 sequencing of roughly 140 peripheral blood samples: under 45 ophthalmopathy, about 75 hyperthyroidism and around 17 progressor patients. To identify TCR V-J signatures that set the groups apart, the researchers used a discovery cohort of more than 95 patients, made up of 40 to 45 with Graves' ophthalmopathy and about 59 with stable Graves' hyperthyroidism.

Stable Graves' hyperthyroidism was defined as the absence of progression to ophthalmopathy over 18 months of follow-up. Hyperthyroidism patients were newly diagnosed, with disease duration under 2 months, and aged 18 to 65 years. Exclusion was applied to patients with uncontrolled infections, other autoimmune diseases, pregnancy or lactation. Diagnoses were established on the basis of clinical symptoms, serum thyroxine and TRAb, thyroid ultrasound, and orbital computed tomography. PBMCs were separated from 10 ml of fresh peripheral blood using Ficoll-Paque density gradient centrifugation. Total RNA was extracted with Trizol reagent, and quality was checked on an Agilent 2100 Bioanalyzer. Points the paper makes about the study in general: In validation, the model predicted progression to ophthalmopathy a median of about 6.8 months before onset, with 70% to 71% sensitivity and 72.22% specificity. No statistical method was used to set the sample size in advance, and investigators knew the group allocation. Most expanded thyroid clonotypes (frequency above 0.001) were also detected in blood, suggesting blood repertoires may reflect thyroid immune responses. Ophthalmopathy was separated from stable hyperthyroidism by a 13 V-J signature model, with about 86% sensitivity and approximately 81% specificity obtained in cross-validation and 80%/75% obtained in testing.

TCR beta CDR3 regions were amplified from RNA transcripts. A first-round RT-PCR of the TCR CDR3 used the HTBI primer set with the Qiagen OneStep RT-PCR kit. The libraries were constructed in a second round of multiplex PCR and then size-selected and purified. The libraries were sequenced on an Illumina HiSeq2000 using paired-end 100 bp reads. Regarding the original processing steps: SOAPnuke was used to process the raw data, removing reads that contained adapters or uncalled bases, had a mean Phred below 15, or lacked an exact match to the constant primer or identifier. COPE v1.2.5 was used to merge the high-quality paired reads, and each unique nucleotide sequence was defined as a clonotype. MiTCR v1.1 was used to align the clonotypes against IMGT TRBV, TRBD and TRBJ reference segments. The analysis was restricted to V-J combinations with a frequency above 0.0001, which together covered just over 98% of the repertoires. A TCS score was defined as the ratio of F50 (clonal expansion) to E x V (chaos), with BLOSUM62-based TCRdist applied between CDR3 peptides within each V-J. Welch's t-statistics and random forest reduced several hundred V-J features to 13, which were used in a naive Bayes classifier (R e1071). TCRdb applied fastp at Q25 and MiXCR to the public reads, then kept only in-frame beta chains. When rows share a CDR3 protein, they turn into one entry using the most common DNA and genes. TCRdb's processing, not the authors', yielded these V and J calls. In this sample the table shows around 420,000 distinct CDR3 sequences, roughly 13% of which occur a single time. The ten largest clones take up 5% to 6.5% of the sample.

The CDR3, cysteine through phenylalanine, is 15 amino acids long. The sequence is cut down to CDR3 DNA, 45 bases in frame from base 1. Relative to germline, V is missing 4 bases and J is missing 7 bases, with 9 bases of the junction outside any gene match. CDR1 and CDR2 are drawn from the germline V gene: SNHLY, FYNNEI. Comment on this clonotype: Its recognized antigen is unknown. No much larger clone is present one base from it, and per-base qualities are unavailable.

The sequence links TRBV2 to TRBJ1-5; 8 bases in the middle match TRBD1. The sequenced sample consisted of blood. The receptor comes from a young woman with Graves' hyperthyroidism. The CDR3 loop reads CASSGDGQGHQPQHF. The DNA sequence is TGTGCCAGCAGTGGGGACGGACAGGGTCACCAGCCCCAGCATTTT.